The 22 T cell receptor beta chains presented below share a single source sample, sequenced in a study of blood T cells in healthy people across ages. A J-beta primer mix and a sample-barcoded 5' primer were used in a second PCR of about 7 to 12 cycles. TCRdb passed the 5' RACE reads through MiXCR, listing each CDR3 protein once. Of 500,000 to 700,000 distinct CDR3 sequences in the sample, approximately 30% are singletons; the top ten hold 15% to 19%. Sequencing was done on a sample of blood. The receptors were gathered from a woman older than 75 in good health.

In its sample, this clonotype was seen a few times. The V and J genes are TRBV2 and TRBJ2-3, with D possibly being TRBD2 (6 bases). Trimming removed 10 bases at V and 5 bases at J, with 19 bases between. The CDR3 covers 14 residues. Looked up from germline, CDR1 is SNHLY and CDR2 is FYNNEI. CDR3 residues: CAIPWWTTEDTQYF. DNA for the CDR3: TGTGCCATCCCCTGGTGGACTACGGAAGATACGCAGTATTTT.

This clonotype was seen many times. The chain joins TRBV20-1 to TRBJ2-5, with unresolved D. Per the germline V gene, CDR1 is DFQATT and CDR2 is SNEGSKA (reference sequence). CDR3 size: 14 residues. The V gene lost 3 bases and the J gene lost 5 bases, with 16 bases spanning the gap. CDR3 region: CSASSVVGQETQYF. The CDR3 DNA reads TGCAGTGCTAGTTCGGTGGTTGGCCAGGAGACCCAGTACTTC.

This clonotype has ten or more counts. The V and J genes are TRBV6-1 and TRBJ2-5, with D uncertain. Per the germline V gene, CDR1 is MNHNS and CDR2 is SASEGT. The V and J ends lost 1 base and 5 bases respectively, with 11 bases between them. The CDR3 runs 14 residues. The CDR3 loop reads CASSEVVGQETQYF. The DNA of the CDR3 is TGTGCCAGCAGTGAAGTAGTGGGTCAGGAGACCCAGTACTTC.

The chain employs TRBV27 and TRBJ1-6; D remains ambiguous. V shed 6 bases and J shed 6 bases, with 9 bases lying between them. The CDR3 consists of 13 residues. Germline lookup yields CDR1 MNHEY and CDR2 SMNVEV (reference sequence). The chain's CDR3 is CASRSLINSPLHF. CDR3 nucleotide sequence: TGTGCCAGCAGATCCCTAATTAATTCACCCCTCCACTTT.

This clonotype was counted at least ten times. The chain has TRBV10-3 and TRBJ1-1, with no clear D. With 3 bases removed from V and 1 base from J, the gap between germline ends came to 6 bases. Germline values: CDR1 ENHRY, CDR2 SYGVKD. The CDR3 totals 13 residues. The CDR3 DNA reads TGTGCCATCAGTGACCTAACGAACACTGAAGCTTTCTTT. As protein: CAISDLTNTEAFF.

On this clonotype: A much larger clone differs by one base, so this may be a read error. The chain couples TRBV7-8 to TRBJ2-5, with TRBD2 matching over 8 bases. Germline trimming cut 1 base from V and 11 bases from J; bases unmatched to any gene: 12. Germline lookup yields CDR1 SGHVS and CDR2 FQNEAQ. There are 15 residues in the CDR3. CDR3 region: CASSLGGGRRNEQYF. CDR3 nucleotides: TGTGCCAGCAGCTTAGGCGGGGGGCGTCGCAATGAGCAGTACTTC.

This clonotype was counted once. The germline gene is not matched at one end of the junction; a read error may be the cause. The CDR3 sequence: CARSLKTGEVYEQYF. The CDR3 DNA is TGTGCCCGCAGCCTCAAGACAGGGGAGGTCTACGAGCAGTACTTC. V and J are TRBV12-3 or TRBV12-4 and TRBJ2-7; 8 bases are shared with TRBD1. CDR3 length: 15 residues.

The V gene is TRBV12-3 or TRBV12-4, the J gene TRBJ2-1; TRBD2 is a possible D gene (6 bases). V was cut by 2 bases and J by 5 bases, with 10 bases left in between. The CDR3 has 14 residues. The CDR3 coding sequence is TGTGCCAGCAGTTTAATGTCTAGCGACAATGAGCAGTTCTTC. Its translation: CASSLMSSDNEQFF.

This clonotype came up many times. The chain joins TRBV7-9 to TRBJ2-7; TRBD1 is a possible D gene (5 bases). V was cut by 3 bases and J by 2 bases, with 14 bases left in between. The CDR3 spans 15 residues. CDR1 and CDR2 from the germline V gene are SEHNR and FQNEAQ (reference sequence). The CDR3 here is CASSLGRALTYEQYF. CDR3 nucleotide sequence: TGTGCCAGCAGCTTGGGCAGGGCTCTAACCTACGAGCAGTACTTC.

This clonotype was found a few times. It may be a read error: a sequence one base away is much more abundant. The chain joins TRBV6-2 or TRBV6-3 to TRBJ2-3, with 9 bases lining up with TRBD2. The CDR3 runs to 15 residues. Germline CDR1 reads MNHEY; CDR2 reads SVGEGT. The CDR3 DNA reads TGTGCCAGCAGTTACGCGGGGGGGCAAATAGATGCGCAGTATTTT. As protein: CASSYAGGQIDAQYF.

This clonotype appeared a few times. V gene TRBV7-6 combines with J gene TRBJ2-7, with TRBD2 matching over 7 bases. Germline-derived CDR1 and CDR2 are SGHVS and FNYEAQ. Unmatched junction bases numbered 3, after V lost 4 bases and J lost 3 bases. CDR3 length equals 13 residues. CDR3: CASSSGGDYEQYF. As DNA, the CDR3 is TGTGCCAGCAGCTCTGGGGGGGACTACGAGCAGTACTTC.

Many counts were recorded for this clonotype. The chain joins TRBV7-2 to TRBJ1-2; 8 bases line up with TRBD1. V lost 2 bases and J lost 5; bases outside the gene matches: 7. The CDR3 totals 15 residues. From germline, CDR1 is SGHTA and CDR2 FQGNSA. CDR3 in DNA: TGTGCCAGCAGCTTAATCCAGGGGGCAATTTATGGCTACACCTTC. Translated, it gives CASSLIQGAIYGYTF. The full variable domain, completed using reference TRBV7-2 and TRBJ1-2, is GAGVSQSPSNKVTEKGKDVELRCDPISGHTALYWYRQSLGQGLEFLIYFQGNSAPDKSGLPSDRFSAERTGGSVSTLTIQRTQQEDSAVYLCASSLIQGAIYGYTFGSGTRLTVV.

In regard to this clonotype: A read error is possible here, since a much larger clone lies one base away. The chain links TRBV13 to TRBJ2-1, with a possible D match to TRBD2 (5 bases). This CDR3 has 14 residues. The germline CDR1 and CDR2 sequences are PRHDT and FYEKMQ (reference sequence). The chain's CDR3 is CAGSLLSRGNEQFF. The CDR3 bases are TGTGCCGGCAGCCTATTATCTCGGGGCAATGAGCAGTTCTTC.

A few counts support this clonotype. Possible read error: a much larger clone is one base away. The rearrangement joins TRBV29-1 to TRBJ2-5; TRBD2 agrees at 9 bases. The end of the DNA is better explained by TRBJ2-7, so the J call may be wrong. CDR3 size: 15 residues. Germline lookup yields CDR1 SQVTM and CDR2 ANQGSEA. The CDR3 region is CSVASGGPMDAEQYF. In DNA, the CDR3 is TGCAGCGTTGCAAGCGGGGGGCCGATGGATGCCGAGCAGTACTTC.

The CDR3 is CASSLDRASTEAFF. The CDR3 nucleotides read TGCGCCAGCAGCTTGGACAGAGCGAGCACTGAAGCTTTCTTT. The V and J genes are TRBV5-1 and TRBJ1-1; D is undetermined. V was clipped by 0 bases and J by 4 bases, with 10 bases between them. This CDR3 region has 14 residues. The germline V gene has CDR1 SGHRS and CDR2 YFSETQ.

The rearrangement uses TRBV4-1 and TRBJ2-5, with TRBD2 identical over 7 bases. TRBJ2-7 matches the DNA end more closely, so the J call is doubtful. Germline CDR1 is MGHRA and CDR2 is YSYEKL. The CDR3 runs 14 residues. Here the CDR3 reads CASSQERKRGEQYF. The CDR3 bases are TGCGCCAGCAGCCAAGAGCGGAAGCGGGGCGAGCAGTACTTC.

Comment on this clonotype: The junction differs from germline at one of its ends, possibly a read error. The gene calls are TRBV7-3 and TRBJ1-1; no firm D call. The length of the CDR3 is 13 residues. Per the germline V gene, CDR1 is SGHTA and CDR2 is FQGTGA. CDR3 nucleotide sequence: TGTGCCAGCAGCTTAATGGGGAACGCTGAAGCTTTCTTT. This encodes CASSLMGNAEAFF.

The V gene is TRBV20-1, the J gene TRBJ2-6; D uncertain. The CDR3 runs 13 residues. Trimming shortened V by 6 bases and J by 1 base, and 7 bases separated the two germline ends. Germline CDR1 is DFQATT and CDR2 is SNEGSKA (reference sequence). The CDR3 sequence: CSALYSGANVLTF. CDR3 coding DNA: TGCAGTGCCCTCTATTCTGGGGCCAACGTCCTGACTTTC.

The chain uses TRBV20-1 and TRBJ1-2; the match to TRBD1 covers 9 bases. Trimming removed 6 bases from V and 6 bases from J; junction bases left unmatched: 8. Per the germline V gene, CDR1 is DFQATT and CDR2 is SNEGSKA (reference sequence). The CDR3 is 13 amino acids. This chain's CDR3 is CSAYGQGIDGYTF. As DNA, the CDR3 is TGCAGTGCATATGGACAGGGGATTGATGGCTACACCTTC.

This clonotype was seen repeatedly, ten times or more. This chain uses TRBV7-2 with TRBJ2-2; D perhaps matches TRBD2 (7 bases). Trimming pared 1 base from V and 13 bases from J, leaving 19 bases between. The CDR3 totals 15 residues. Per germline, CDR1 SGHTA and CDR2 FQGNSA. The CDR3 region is CASSLDWAGAARLFF. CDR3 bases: TGTGCCAGCAGCTTAGATTGGGCGGGGGCCGCGCGGCTGTTTTTT.

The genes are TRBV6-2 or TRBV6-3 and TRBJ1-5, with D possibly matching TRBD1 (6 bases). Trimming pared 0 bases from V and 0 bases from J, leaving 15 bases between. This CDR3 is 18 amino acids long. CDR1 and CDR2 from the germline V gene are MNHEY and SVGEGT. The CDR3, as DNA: TGTGCCAGCAGTTACTCCACAGGGTCCGGATATAGCAATCAGCCCCAGCATTTT. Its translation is CASSYSTGSGYSNQPQHF.

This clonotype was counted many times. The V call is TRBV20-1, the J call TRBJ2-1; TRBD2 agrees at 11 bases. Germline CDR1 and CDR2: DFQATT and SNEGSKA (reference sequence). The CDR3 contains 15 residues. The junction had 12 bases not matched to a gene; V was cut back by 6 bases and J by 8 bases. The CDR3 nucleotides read TGCAGTGCCACAACCGGGCTAGCGGGGGGAGATGAGCAGTTCTTC. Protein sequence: CSATTGLAGGDEQFF.